This T cell receptor beta chain was identified in a study of T-cell reconstitution after alpha-beta-depleted transplantation in children. Study observations and caveats: At day 60, the high TCRbeta diversity found in some patients originated from recipient T cells and thymic progenitors that had survived. From newly produced T cells came most of the T-cell counts and diversity one year after transplant. The study reportedly traced alpha-beta T cells about two months after transplant to several hundred expanded graft clones.

A library of TCRbeta sequences, prepared with unique molecular identifiers, was generated. TCRdb redid the calling of the PCR reads with MiXCR, one entry per CDR3 protein. Among roughly 420,000 distinct CDR3 sequences listed, around 15% were seen once. Germline CDR1 and CDR2: MNHEY and SVGEGT. The CDR3 has 17 residues. Trimming removed 0 bases at V and 1 base at J, with 15 bases between. Worth noting for this clonotype: Its antigen is currently unknown.

The origin of this receptor is a boy less than two years old who had a stem cell transplant for Wiskott-Aldrich syndrome, so the T cells may come from the graft donor. The sequenced sample was PBMCs, mostly from graft donor cells, obtained 360 days after TCRalphabeta/CD19-depleted stem cell transplant. The V and J genes are TRBV6-2 or TRBV6-3 and TRBJ1-1; weak D call: TRBD1 (5 bases). This CDR3 reads CASSYSIRGGRNTEAFF. The CDR3 DNA is TGTGCCAGCAGTTACTCGATAAGGGGAGGGCGGAACACTGAAGCTTTCTTT.